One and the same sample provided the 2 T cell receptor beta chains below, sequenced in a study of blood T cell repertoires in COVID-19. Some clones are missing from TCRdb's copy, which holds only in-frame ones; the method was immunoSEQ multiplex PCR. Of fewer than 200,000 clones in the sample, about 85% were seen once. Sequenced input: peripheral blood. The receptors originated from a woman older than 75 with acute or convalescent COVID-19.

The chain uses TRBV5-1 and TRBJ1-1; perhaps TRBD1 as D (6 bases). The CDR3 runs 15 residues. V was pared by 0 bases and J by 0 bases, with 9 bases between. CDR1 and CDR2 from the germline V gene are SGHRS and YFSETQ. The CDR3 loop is CASSLGGPLNTEAFF. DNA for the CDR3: TGCGCCAGCAGCTTGGGGGGGCCGCTGAACACTGAAGCTTTCTTT.

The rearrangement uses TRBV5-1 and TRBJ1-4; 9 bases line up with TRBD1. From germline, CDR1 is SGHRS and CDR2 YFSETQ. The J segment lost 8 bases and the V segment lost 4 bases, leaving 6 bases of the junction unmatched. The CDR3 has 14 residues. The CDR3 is CASSAGQGWEKLFF. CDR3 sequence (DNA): TGCGCCAGCAGCGCGGGACAGGGATGGGAAAAACTGTTTTTT. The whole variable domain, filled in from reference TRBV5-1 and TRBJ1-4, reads KAGVTQTPRYLIKTRGQQVTLSCSPISGHRSVSWYQQTPGQGLQFLFEYFSETQRNKGNFPGRFSGRQFSNSRSEMNVSTLELGDSALYLCASSAGQGWEKLFFGSGTQLSVL.